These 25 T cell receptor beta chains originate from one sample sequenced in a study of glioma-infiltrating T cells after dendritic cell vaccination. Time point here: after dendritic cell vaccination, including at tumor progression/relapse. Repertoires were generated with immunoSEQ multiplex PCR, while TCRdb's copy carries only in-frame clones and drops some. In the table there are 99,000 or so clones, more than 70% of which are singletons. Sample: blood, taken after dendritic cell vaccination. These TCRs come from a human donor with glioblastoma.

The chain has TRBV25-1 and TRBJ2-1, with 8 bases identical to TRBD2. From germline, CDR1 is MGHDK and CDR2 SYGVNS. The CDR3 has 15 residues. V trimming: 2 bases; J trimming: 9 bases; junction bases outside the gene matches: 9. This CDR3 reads CASSEAGGARGEQFF. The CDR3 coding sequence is TGTGCCAGCAGTGAAGCCGGGGGGGCCCGGGGTGAGCAGTTCTTC.

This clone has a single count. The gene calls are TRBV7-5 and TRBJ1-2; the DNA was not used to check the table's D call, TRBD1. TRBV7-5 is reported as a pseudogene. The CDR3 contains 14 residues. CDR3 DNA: TGTGCCAGAAGCCCGAAGGGACAGATCTATGGCTACACCTTC. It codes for CARSPKGQIYGYTF.

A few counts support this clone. CDR3 DNA: TGTGCCAGCAGACCCGGAGTCAAGGCGGGAGGGCCCACCGAGTACAATGAGCAGTTCTTC. This encodes CASRPGVKAGGPTEYNEQFF. V and J are TRBV28 and TRBJ2-1; the match to TRBD2 covers 9 bases. Trimming at V came to 6 bases and at J to 4 bases, leaving 22 bases not matched to a gene. Germline V lookup: CDR1 MDHEN, CDR2 SYDVKM. The CDR3 sequence is 20 residues long. The complete variable domain, with remaining parts taken from reference TRBV28 and TRBJ2-1, reads DVKVTQSSRYLVKRTGEKVFLECVQDMDHENMFWYRQDPGLGLRLIYFSYDVKMKEKGDIPEGYSVSREKKERFSLILESASTNQTSMYLCASRPGVKAGGPTEYNEQFFGPGTRLTVL.

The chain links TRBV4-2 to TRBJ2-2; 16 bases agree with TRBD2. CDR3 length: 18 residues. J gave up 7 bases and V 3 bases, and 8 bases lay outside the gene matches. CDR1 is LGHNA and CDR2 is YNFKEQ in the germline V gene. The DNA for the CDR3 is TGTGCCAGCAGCCAGGAGGCGGGACTAGCGGGAGGGGTCGGGGAGCTGTTTTTT. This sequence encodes CASSQEAGLAGGVGELFF.

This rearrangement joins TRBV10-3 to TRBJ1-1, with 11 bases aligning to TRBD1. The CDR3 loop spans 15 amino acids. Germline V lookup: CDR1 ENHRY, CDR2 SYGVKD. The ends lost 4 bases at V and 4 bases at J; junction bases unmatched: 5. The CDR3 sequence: CAISAGTGGLTEAFF. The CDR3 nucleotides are TGTGCCATCAGTGCCGGGACAGGGGGTCTCACTGAAGCTTTCTTT.

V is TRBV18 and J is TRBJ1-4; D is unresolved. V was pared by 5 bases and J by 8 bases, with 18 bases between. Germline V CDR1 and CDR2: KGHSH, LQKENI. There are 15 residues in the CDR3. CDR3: CASSVLHPPEEKLFF. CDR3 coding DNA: TGTGCCAGCTCAGTTCTACACCCCCCGGAGGAAAAACTGTTTTTT.

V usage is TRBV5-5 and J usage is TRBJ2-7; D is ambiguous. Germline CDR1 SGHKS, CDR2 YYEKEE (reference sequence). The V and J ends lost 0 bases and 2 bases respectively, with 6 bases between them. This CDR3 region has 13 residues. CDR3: CASSLDGTYEQYF. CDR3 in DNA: TGTGCCAGCAGCTTGGACGGTACCTACGAGCAGTACTTC.

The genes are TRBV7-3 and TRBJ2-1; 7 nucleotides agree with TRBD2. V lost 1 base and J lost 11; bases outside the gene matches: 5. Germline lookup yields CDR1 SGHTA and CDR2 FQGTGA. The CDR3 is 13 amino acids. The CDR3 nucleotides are TGTGCCAGCAGCTTAAGGGAGGGGACCAAGCAGTTCTTC. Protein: CASSLREGTKQFF.

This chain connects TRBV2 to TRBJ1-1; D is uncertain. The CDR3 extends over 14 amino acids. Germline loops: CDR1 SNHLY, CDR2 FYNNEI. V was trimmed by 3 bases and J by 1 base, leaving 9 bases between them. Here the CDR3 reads CASSDIRKNTEAFF. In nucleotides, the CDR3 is TGTGCCAGCAGTGATATCAGGAAGAACACTGAAGCTTTCTTT.

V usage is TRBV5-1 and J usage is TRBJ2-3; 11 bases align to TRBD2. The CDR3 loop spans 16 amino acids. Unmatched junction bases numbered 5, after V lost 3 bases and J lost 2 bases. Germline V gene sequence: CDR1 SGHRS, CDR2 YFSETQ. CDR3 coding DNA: TGCGCCAGCAGCTCGGGGGGACTAGCGGACACAGATACGCAGTATTTT. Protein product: CASSSGGLADTDTQYF.

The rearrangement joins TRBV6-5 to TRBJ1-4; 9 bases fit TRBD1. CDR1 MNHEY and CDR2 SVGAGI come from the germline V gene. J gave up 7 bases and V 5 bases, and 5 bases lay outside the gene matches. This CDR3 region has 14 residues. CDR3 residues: CASSRQGGGEKLFF. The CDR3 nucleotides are TGTGCCAGCAGTCGACAGGGGGGGGGTGAAAAACTGTTTTTT.

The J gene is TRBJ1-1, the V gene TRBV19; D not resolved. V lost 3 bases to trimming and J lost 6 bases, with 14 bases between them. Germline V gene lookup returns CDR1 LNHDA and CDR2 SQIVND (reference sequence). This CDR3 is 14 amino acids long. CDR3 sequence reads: CASSIKGAVAEAFF. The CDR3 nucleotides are TGTGCCAGTAGTATTAAAGGAGCGGTGGCTGAAGCTTTCTTT.

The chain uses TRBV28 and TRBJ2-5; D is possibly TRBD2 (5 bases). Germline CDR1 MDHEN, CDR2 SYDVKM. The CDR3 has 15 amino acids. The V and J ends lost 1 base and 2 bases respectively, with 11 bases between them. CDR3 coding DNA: TGTGCCAGCAGTTTATATCGGGATTCTCAAGAGACCCAGTACTTC. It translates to CASSLYRDSQETQYF.

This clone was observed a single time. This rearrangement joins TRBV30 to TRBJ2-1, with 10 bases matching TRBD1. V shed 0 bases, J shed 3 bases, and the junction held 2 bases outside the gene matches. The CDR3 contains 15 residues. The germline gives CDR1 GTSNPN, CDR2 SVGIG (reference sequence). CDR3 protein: CAWSVRTGGYNEQFF. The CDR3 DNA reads TGTGCCTGGAGTGTTCGGACAGGGGGCTACAATGAGCAGTTCTTC.

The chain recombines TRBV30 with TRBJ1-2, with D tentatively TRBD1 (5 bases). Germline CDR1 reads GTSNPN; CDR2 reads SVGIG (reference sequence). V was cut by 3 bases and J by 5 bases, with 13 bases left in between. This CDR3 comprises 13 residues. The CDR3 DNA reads TGTGCCTGGAGGCGGGACCGCCCTTATGGCTACACCTTC. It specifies CAWRRDRPYGYTF.

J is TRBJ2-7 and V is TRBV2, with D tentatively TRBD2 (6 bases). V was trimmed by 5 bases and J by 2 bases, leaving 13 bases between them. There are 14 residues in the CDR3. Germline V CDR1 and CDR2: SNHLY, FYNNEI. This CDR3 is CASSKGLTTYEQYF. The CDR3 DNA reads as TGTGCCAGCAGTAAGGGACTGACTACCTACGAGCAGTACTTC.

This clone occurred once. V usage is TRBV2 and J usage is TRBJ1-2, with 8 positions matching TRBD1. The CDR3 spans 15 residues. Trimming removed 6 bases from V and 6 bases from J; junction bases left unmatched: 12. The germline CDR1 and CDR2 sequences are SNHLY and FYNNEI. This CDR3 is CASRVQGAQIHGYTF. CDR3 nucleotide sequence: TGTGCCAGCAGAGTCCAGGGGGCGCAGATCCATGGCTACACCTTC.

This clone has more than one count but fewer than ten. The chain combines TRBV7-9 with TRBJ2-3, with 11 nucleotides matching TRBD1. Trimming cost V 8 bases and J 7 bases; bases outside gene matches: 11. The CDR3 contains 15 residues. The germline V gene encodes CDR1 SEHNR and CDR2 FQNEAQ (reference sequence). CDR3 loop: CASLSGTGGRHTQYF. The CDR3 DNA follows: TGTGCCAGCTTATCAGGGACAGGGGGTAGGCATACGCAGTATTTT. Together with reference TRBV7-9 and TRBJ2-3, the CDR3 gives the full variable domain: DTGVSQNPRHKITKRGQNVTFRCDPISEHNRLYWYRQTLGQGPEFLTYFQNEAQLEKSRLLSDRFSAERPKGSFSTLEIQRTEQGDSAMYLCASLSGTGGRHTQYFGPGTRLTVL.

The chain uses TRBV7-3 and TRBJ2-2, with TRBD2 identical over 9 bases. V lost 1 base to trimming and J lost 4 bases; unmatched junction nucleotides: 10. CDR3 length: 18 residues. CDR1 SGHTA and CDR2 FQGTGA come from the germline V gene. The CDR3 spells CASSLMVAGGPFTGELFF. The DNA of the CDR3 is TGTGCCAGCAGCTTAATGGTTGCGGGAGGGCCGTTCACCGGGGAGCTGTTTTTT. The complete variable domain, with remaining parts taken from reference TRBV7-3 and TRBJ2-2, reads GAGVSQTPSNKVTEKGKYVELRCDPISGHTALYWYRQSLGQGPEFLIYFQGTGAADDSGLPNDRFFAVRPEGSVSTLKIQRTERGDSAVYLCASSLMVAGGPFTGELFFGEGSRLTVL.

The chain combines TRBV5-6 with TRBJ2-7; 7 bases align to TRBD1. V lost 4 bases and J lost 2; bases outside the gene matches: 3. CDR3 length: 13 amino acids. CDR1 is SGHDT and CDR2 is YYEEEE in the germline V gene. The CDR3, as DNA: TGTGCCAGCAGCCAACAGGGGACCTACGAGCAGTACTTC. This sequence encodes CASSQQGTYEQYF.

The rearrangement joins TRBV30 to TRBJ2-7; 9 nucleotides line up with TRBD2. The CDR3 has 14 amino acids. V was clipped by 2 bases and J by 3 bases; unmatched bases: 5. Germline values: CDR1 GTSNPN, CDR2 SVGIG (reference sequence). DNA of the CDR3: TGTGCCTGGAGTTTTAGCGGGAGTCGCTACGAGCAGTACTTC. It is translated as CAWSFSGSRYEQYF.

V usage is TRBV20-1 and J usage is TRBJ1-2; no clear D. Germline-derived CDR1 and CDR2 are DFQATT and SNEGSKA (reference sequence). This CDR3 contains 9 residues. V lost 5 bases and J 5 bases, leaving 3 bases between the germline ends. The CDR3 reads CSASYGYTF. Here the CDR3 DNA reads TGCAGTGCTTCTTATGGCTACACCTTC.

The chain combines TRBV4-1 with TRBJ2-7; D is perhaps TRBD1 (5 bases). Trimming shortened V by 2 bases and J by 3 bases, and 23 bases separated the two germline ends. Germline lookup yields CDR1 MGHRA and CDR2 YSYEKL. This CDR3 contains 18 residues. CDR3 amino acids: CASSQFSLRRLTDYEQYF. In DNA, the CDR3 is TGCGCCAGCAGCCAATTCTCGTTAAGGAGACTGACAGACTACGAGCAGTACTTC.

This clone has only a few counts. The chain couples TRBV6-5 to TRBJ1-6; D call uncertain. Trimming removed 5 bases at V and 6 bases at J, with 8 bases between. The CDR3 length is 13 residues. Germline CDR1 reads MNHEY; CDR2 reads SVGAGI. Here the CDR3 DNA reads TGTGCCAGCAGTGAACAAAGTAATTCACCCCTCCACTTT. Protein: CASSEQSNSPLHF.

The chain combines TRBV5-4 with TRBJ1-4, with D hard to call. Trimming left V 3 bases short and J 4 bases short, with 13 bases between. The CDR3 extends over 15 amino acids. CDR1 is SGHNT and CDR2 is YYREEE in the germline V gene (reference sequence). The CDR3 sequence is CASSSGPHGNEKLFF. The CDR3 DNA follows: TGTGCCAGCAGCTCTGGGCCACACGGTAATGAAAAACTGTTTTTT.